This T cell receptor (beta chain) was profiled in a study of cytomegalovirus exposure and HLA in healthy donors. The study, taken as a whole, reports: Earlier analysis yielded a pattern in which most TCR beta V segments were productive about 90% or about 30% of the time. Despite most TCR sequences being rare, some public TCRs occurred in many donors.

PCR amplification relied on 60 Vbeta primers (plus 13 Jbeta primers). Only in-frame clones appear in the TCRdb table, and some are missing; sequencing was by immunoSEQ multiplex PCR. The sample has approximately 150,000 clones, 73% seen once; the top ten hold approximately 5.1%. Comments on this clone: Its cognate antigen is unknown.

The V gene's germline CDR1 is SNHLY and CDR2 FYNNEI. The CDR3 sequence is 15 residues long. V lost 5 bases and J lost 2; bases outside the gene matches: 6. The sequencing input was PBMCs. V gene TRBV2 combines with J gene TRBJ1-5, with 7 nucleotides matching TRBD1. The source is a young woman in good health and CMV-seropositive. Here the CDR3 reads CASSPDRVGNQPQHF. In DNA form, the CDR3 reads TGTGCCAGCAGTCCCGACAGGGTGGGCAATCAGCCCCAGCATTTT.